This T cell receptor (beta chain) was identified during a study of blood T cell repertoires in COVID-19. The overall study: Samples representing acute and convalescent COVID-19 were sourced from the United States, Italy and Spain. T cells, B-cell-depleted T cells, or PBMCs supplied cDNA or gDNA.

Original methodology: Counts of nucleated cells, estimated from reference gene primer amplification, were obtained. Assay used: immunoSEQ multiplex PCR; TCRdb lists only in-frame clones, some missing. The DNA was the basis for D and trimming; V, J and clone size are from that table. The table has roughly 200,000 clones, about 88% seen once. CDR3 size: 12 residues. V lost 2 bases to trimming and J lost 10 bases, with 9 bases between them. The material sequenced was peripheral blood. This sequence joins TRBV12-3 or TRBV12-4 and TRBJ2-1; D not certain. This receptor was obtained from a man in his 70s with acute or convalescent COVID-19. CDR3 residues: CASSLFSGEQFF. CDR3 in DNA: TGTGCCAGCAGTTTATTTTCCGGGGAGCAGTTCTTC.